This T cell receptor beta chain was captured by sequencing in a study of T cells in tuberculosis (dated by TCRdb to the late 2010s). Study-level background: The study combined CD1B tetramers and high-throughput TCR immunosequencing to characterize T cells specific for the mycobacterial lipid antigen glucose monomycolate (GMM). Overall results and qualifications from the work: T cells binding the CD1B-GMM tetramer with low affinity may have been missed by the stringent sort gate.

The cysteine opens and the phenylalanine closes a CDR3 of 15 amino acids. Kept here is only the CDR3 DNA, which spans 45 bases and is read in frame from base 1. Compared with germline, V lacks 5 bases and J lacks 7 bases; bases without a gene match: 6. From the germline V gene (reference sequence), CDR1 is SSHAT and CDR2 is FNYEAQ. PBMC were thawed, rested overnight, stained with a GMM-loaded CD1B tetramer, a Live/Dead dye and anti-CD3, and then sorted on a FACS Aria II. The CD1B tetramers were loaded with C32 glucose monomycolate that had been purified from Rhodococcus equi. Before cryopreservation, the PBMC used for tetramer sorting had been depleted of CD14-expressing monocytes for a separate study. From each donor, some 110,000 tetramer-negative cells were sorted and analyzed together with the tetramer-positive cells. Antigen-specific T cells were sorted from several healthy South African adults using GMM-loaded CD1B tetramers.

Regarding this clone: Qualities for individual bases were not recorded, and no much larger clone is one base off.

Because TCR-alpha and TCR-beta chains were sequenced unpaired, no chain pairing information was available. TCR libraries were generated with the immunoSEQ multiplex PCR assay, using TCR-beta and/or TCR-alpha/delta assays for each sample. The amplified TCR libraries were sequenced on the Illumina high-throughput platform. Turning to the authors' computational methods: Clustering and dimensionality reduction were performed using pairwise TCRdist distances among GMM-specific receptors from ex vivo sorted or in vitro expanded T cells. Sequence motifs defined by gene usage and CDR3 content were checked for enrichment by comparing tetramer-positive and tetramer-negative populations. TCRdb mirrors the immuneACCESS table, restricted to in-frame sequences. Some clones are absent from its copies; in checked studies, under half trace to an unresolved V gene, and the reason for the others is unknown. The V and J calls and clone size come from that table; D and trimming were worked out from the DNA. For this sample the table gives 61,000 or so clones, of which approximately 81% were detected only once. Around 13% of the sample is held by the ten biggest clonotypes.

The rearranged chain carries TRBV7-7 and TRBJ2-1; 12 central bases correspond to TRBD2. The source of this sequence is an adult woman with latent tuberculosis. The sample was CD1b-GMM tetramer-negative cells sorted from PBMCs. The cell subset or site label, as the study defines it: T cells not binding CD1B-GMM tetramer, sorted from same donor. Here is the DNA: TGTGCCAGCAGCCCTAGCGGGGGGGCGAGAAATGAGCAGTTCTTC. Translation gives CASSPSGGARNEQFF.